This TCR beta chain was found in a study of molecular identifiers for immune sequencing clone quantification. General study results and limits: Clone sizes that are highly expanded could be underestimated when identical TCR molecules share a barcode.

Germline V gene data show CDR1 as LGHNA and CDR2 as YSLEER. Trimming removed 0 bases at V and 4 bases at J, with 21 bases between. The length of the CDR3 is 18 residues. Previously reported methods and listed TCR primers produced the bulk TCR libraries. TCRdb redid the calling of the PCR reads with MiXCR, one entry per CDR3 protein. In the table there are 400,000 to 600,000 distinct CDR3 sequences, about 25% of which are singletons. To note about this clonotype: Its cognate antigen is unknown.

The TCR originated in a human donor in good health. Some libraries in this study had Jurkat cell RNA spiked in. Sequencing was performed on naive CD8+ T cells from blood, with Jurkat cell RNA spiked in. Regarding subset: FACS-sorted CD8+CD4-CCR7+CD45RA+ naive T cells. The chain recombines TRBV4-3 with TRBJ1-2; D perhaps matches TRBD1 (6 bases). CDR3 region: CASSQDLWDTLGGYGYTF. In DNA, the CDR3 is TGCGCCAGCAGCCAAGATCTATGGGACACCCTAGGAGGCTATGGCTACACCTTC.